This entry lists 4 T cell receptor beta chains sequenced from one sample in a study of identical twins. TCRdb reprocessed the 5' RACE reads via MiXCR and lists one record per CDR3 protein. The table shows some 330,000 distinct CDR3 sequences, with approximately 8.7% occurring only once. Sequencing was carried out using naive T cells sorted from blood. The receptors here all came from a woman in her 50s in good health.

This clonotype was counted a few times. The chain uses TRBV2 and TRBJ2-1; TRBD2 might be the D (5 bases). This CDR3 is 15 amino acids long. The germline CDR1 and CDR2 sequences are SNHLY and FYNNEI. Trimming pared 1 base from V and 5 bases from J, leaving 12 bases between. The DNA of the CDR3 is TGTGCCAGCAGTGAAGGAGCGGCAGCACACAATGAGCAGTTCTTC. Translation: CASSEGAAAHNEQFF.

This clonotype was counted only a few times. V and J are TRBV20-1 and TRBJ1-5; no definite D call. The V and J ends lost 0 bases and 0 bases respectively, with 6 bases between them. The V gene's germline CDR1 is DFQATT and CDR2 SNEGSKA (reference sequence). The CDR3 contains 14 residues. The CDR3 DNA reads as TGCAGTGCTAGAGATCCCGGTAGCAATCAGCCCCAGCATTTT. Its translation is CSARDPGSNQPQHF.

In nucleotides, the CDR3 is TGCGCCAGCAGCCAAGTTTCGCGCACAGATACGCAGTATTTT. Amino acid sequence: CASSQVSRTDTQYF. The rearrangement links TRBV4-1 to TRBJ2-3, with D unclear. Germline V gene lookup returns CDR1 MGHRA and CDR2 YSYEKL. The CDR3 is 14 residues long. The germline V and J ends were trimmed by 1 base and 1 base, with 6 bases remaining between them.

Ten or more counts support this clonotype. The chain employs TRBV12-3 or TRBV12-4 and TRBJ1-2; weak D call: TRBD1 (5 bases). This CDR3 contains 17 residues. V shed 3 bases and J shed 3 bases, with 20 bases lying between them. CDR3 sequence (DNA): TGTGCCAGCAGTTTGTTCCAGGGATTTTCGGATTACTATGGCTACACCTTC. Translating gives CASSLFQGFSDYYGYTF.